These T cell receptor beta chains were read from a single sample in a study of shared clonotypes between healthy human individuals. This table comes from immunoSEQ multiplex PCR, and its TCRdb copy is limited to in-frame clones, with some not included. The sample has 2.5 million or so clones; 85% to 95% are singletons. The sequencing input was naive CD4+ T cells sorted from blood. These receptors were collected from a man aged 18 to 30 in good health. Each CDR3 is given with its conserved first and last residue. The D gene is left open where the match is weak. Only some rows state a clone size, as once, few, many or a class for expanded clones.

clone_size,v_call,cdr3_length,j_call,d_call,cdr3_nt,cdr3_aa
NA,TRBV28,17,TRBJ1-5,NA,TGTGCCAGCAGTACGGCTTGGGGGCTGGATAGCAATCAGCCCCAGCATTTT,CASSTAWGLDSNQPQHF
NA,TRBV7-6,15,TRBJ2-5,TRBD2,TGTGCCAGCAGCTTAGGACTAGCCCTCCAAGAGACCCAGTACTTC,CASSLGLALQETQYF
NA,TRBV5-1,14,TRBJ2-7,TRBD2,TGCGCCAGCAGCCCAGGAGGTAGCGGGCGCGAGCAGTACTTC,CASSPGGSGREQYF
once,TRBV9,15,TRBJ2-1,TRBD2,TGTGCCAGCAGCCCACTAGCGGAGTCCTACAATGAGCAGTTCTTC,CASSPLAESYNEQFF
NA,TRBV18,14,TRBJ1-1,NA,TGTGCCAGCTCACCGAACAGTGGGGGGACTGAAGCTTTCTTT,CASSPNSGGTEAFF
NA,TRBV11-1,13,TRBJ2-7,NA,TGTGCCAGCAGCTTGACAGGACCTTACGAGCAGTACTTC,CASSLTGPYEQYF
NA,TRBV30,14,TRBJ2-1,TRBD2,TGTGCCTGGGGGTCAGGGACTACTAACAATGAGCAGTTCTTC,CAWGSGTTNNEQFF
NA,TRBV7-7,11,TRBJ2-5,NA,TGTGCTAGCAGCTTAGGAGGGACCCAGTACTTC,CASSLGGTQYF
once,TRBV11-2,13,TRBJ2-5,NA,TGTGCCAGCAGCGAGAACAGGGTAGAGACCCAGTACTTC,CASSENRVETQYF
NA,TRBV5-1,14,TRBJ2-5,NA,TGCGCCAGCAGCTTGAGCTGGGGCCAAGAGACCCAGTACTTC,CASSLSWGQETQYF
NA,TRBV25-1,15,TRBJ2-1,NA,TGTGCCAGCAGTGGGCCGGACCTAGGAGACAATGAGCAGTTCTTC,CASSGPDLGDNEQFF
NA,TRBV6-6,16,TRBJ2-2,NA,TGTGCCAGCAGTACCCAGACTACTAGGAACACCGGGGAGCTGTTTTTT,CASSTQTTRNTGELFF
NA,TRBV7-9,19,TRBJ2-2,TRBD2,TGTGCCAGCAGCTTAGCGGGACTAGCGGGGTCGAGAAACACCGGGGAGCTGTTTTTT,CASSLAGLAGSRNTGELFF
NA,TRBV6-5,12,TRBJ2-5,TRBD1,TGTGCCAGCAGTTCGCCGGGACAGGGCACGTACTTC,CASSSPGQGTYF
few,TRBV7-2,14,TRBJ1-1,NA,TGTGCCAGCAGCCCGACAAGACAGAACACTGAAGCTTTCTTT,CASSPTRQNTEAFF
once,TRBV2,14,TRBJ2-1,TRBD2,TGTGCCAGCAATTTTCTAGCGGGAGTCAATGAGCAGTTCTTC,CASNFLAGVNEQFF
once,TRBV2,13,TRBJ1-4,NA,TGTGCCAGCAATGACAGAGAAGATGAAAAACTGTTTTTT,CASNDREDEKLFF
once,TRBV5-8,14,TRBJ2-5,TRBD1,TGTGCCAGCAGCCTACCAGACAGGGCGGAGACCCAGTACTTC,CASSLPDRAETQYF
NA,TRBV11-2,16,TRBJ1-2,NA,TGTGCCAGCAGCTTACCTCTGACGGGACCAAACTATGGCTACACCTTC,CASSLPLTGPNYGYTF
NA,TRBV5-6,12,TRBJ2-7,NA,TGTGCCAGCAGCTTGGGGGGGTTGGCGCAGTACTTC,CASSLGGLAQYF
NA,TRBV2,18,TRBJ1-1,NA,TGTGCCAGCAGCTCTACCCACGGAGATACAGGGACTGACACTGAAGCTTTCTTT,CASSSTHGDTGTDTEAFF
NA,TRBV6-6,16,TRBJ1-2,NA,TGTGCCAGCAGTTACCTAGAGTCGGGGGCCCACTATGGCTACACCTTC,CASSYLESGAHYGYTF
NA,TRBV9,13,TRBJ1-1,NA,TGTGCCAGCAGCGAGACAGCTAACACTGAAGCTTTCTTT,CASSETANTEAFF
NA,TRBV7-8,12,TRBJ1-5,NA,TGTGCCAGCAGCTTTCCTCGCGGGCCCCAGCATTTT,CASSFPRGPQHF
NA,TRBV10-3,14,TRBJ2-2,NA,TGTGCCATCAGTGAGTCCCGAGGAACCGGGGAGCTGTTTTTT,CAISESRGTGELFF
once,TRBV7-2,13,TRBJ2-2,NA,TGTGCCAGCGTTGGGACAAGAAACGGGGAGCTGTTTTTT,CASVGTRNGELFF
NA,TRBV5-5,17,TRBJ1-4,TRBD1,TGTGCCAGCAGCTTGGCGCCACTACAGGGGTTGGGAGAAAAACTGTTTTTT,CASSLAPLQGLGEKLFF
NA,TRBV11-3,14,TRBJ1-1,NA,TGTGCCAGCAGCTTAACAAGTTCGAACACTGAAGCTTTCTTT,CASSLTSSNTEAFF
NA,TRBV10-1,11,TRBJ2-7,NA,TGCGCCAGCAGTGATGGATACGAGCAGTACTTC,CASSDGYEQYF
NA,TRBV6-6,14,TRBJ2-2,NA,TGTGCCAGCACCGCCCTGCGAAACACCGGGGAGCTGTTTTTT,CASTALRNTGELFF
once,TRBV29-1,13,TRBJ2-1,TRBD1,TGCAGCGTCCAGGGGGCTAGTTACAATGAGCAGTTCTTC,CSVQGASYNEQFF
NA,TRBV11-2,15,TRBJ2-5,TRBD2,TGTGCCAGCCATTCGGGGAGGGTGTACCAAGAGACCCAGTACTTC,CASHSGRVYQETQYF
NA,TRBV7-2,17,TRBJ2-1,TRBD2,TGTGCCAGCAGCTTAGCTGGGACTAGCGGGAGCTACAATGAGCAGTTCTTC,CASSLAGTSGSYNEQFF
NA,TRBV27,14,TRBJ1-2,NA,TGTGCCAGCAGTTTTATAGGAAGGTGGGGAGGCTACACCTTC,CASSFIGRWGGYTF
NA,TRBV6-6,13,TRBJ2-3,NA,TGTGCCAGCAGGAGCTCTGACACAGATACGCAGTATTTT,CASRSSDTDTQYF
NA,TRBV10-3,14,TRBJ2-2,NA,TGTGCCATCAGTGTACAGGGGAACACCGGGGAGCTGTTTTTT,CAISVQGNTGELFF
NA,TRBV12-5,17,TRBJ1-2,NA,TGTGCTAGTGGTTTGCTAACACTGACGGGATGTAACTATGGCTACACCTTC,CASGLLTLTGCNYGYTF
NA,TRBV6-1,11,TRBJ2-3,NA,TGTGCCAGGGCCGGGGAAAATACGCAGTATTTT,CARAGENTQYF
NA,TRBV28,15,TRBJ2-1,NA,TGTGCCAGCAGTTTTGTCGCAATACCCAACAATGAGCAGTTCTTC,CASSFVAIPNNEQFF
once,TRBV28,13,TRBJ1-1,NA,TGTGCCAGCAGCCGGCGGAGGAACACTGAAGCTTTCTTT,CASSRRRNTEAFF
NA,TRBV30,13,TRBJ2-2,TRBD2,TGTGCCTGGACTAGCGGCCGGCCCGGGGAGCTGTTTTTT,CAWTSGRPGELFF
NA,TRBV5-1,18,TRBJ1-3,NA,TGCGCCAGCAGCTTGGTTGGGGATTTCAGGGCCTCTGGAAACACCATATATTTT,CASSLVGDFRASGNTIYF
NA,TRBV6-1,14,TRBJ1-5,TRBD1,TGTGCCAGCAGTATCGGACAGGGTGTTCAGCCCCAGCATTTT,CASSIGQGVQPQHF
once,TRBV29-1,11,TRBJ2-1,NA,TGCAGCGTTGAATTAAGGAATGAGCAGTTCTTC,CSVELRNEQFF
NA,TRBV11-2,12,TRBJ1-1,NA,TGTGCCAGCAGCTTACAGGGAACTGGAGCTTTCTTT,CASSLQGTGAFF
once,TRBV2,18,TRBJ1-5,TRBD1,TGTGCCAGCAGTCCCCCGGGACAGGGGTCTTCAGCTGGCCAGCCCCAGCATTTT,CASSPPGQGSSAGQPQHF
NA,TRBV7-3,13,TRBJ2-7,NA,TGTGCCAGCAGCCCGAGGATGGGGCTCGAGCAGTACTTC,CASSPRMGLEQYF
NA,TRBV19,17,TRBJ1-2,NA,TGTGCCAGTAAGCCTGAGGGCGGAGCCTTAATTGGCTATGGCTACACCTTC,CASKPEGGALIGYGYTF
NA,TRBV6-5,12,TRBJ1-5,NA,TGTGCCAGCCTGTGGGCCAATCAGCCCCAGCATTTT,CASLWANQPQHF
NA,TRBV4-1,20,TRBJ2-2,TRBD2,TGCGCCAGCAGCCGGATCAACCCGGGTAGCGGGGGGGTAAGCACCGGGGAGCTGTTTTTT,CASSRINPGSGGVSTGELFF
NA,TRBV6-1,15,TRBJ1-2,NA,TGTGCCAGCAGTCCAAGACAAAGAGGGGGCTATGGCTACACCTTC,CASSPRQRGGYGYTF
NA,TRBV30,15,TRBJ2-5,TRBD1,TGTGCCTGGAGTGTTGGGGACAGGGCCGCGGAGACCCAGTACTTC,CAWSVGDRAAETQYF
NA,TRBV6-5,15,TRBJ2-3,TRBD2,TGTGCCAGCAGGAGTGGCGGGGGGTCCGCAGATACGCAGTATTTT,CASRSGGGSADTQYF
NA,TRBV10-3,14,TRBJ2-2,TRBD1,TGTGCCATCAGTGGGACAGGGAACACCGGGGAGCTGTTTTTT,CAISGTGNTGELFF
NA,TRBV10-3,17,TRBJ2-2,TRBD1,TGTGCCATCAGCGGGCTTATGGGACAGGGGGAAACCGGGGAGCTGTTTTTT,CAISGLMGQGETGELFF